The clone carrying this T cell receptor (beta chain) showed up just a few times. Its specificity is not known. This sample is part of a study of identical twins. General study findings and limits: Sequences that were beta out-of-frame showed weaker excess twin sharing. Potential partial confounding of zero-insertion analyses by invariant MAIT and iNKT cells was noted.

The CDR3 has 19 amino acids. V lost 7 bases, J lost 0 bases, and 16 bases stayed unmatched. Unique molecular identifiers were present on cDNA, and template switching added a universal primer site. TCRdb re-analysed the 5' RACE reads in MiXCR, keeping a single row per CDR3 protein. The data show 200,000 to 300,000 distinct CDR3 sequences, 8% to 11% seen once. Every one of the donors was a healthy Caucasian. V gene TRBV12-3 or TRBV12-4 combines with J gene TRBJ2-5; 11 positions agree with TRBD2. The sample taken for sequencing was memory T cells sorted from blood. This receptor was obtained from a man aged 50 to 59 in good health. The CDR3 coding sequence is TGTGCCAGCACTCCCCAAACCGGGACTAGCGGAAAGTACCAAGAGACCCAGTACTTC. Translated, it gives CASTPQTGTSGKYQETQYF.